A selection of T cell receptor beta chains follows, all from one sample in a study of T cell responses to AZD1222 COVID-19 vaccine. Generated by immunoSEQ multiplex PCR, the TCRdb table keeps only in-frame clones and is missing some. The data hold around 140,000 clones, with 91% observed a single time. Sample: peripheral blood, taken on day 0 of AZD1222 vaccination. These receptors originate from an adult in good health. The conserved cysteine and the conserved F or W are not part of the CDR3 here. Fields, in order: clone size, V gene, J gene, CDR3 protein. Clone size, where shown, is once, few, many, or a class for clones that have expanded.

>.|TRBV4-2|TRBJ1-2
ASSPARIGGHGYT
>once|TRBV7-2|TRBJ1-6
ASSLVSGSPLH
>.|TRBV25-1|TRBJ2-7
ASRSGRGDYEQY
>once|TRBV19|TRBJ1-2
ASTLRDLYGYT
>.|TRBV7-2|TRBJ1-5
ASSLWGTVNQPQH
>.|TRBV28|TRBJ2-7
ASSLGGSGEQY
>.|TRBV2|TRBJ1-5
ASNDGGIDQPQH
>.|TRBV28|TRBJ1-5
ASSTSTGERNQPQH
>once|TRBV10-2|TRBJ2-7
ASSTGTPAYEQY
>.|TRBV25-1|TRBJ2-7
ASSGSLGGTYEQY
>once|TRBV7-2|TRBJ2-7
ASSLVGTGDYEQY
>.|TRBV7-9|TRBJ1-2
ASSLGTGGYGYT
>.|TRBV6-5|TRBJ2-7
ASSYSETGIGEQY
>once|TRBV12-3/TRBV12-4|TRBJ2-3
ASAGGLDTQY
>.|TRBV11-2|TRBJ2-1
ASSPDASGRARDEQF
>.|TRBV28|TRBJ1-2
ASTPGTPLGYT
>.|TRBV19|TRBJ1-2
ASSIGDRDYGYT
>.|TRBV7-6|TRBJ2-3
ASSLPGTGSTDTQY
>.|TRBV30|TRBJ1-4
AWTWDRGNEKLF
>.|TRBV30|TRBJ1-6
AWNRADYNSPLH
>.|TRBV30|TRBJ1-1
AWMADLNTEAF
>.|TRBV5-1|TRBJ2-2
ASSYRTGRVTGELF
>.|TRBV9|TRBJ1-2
ASSPTGQGRGYT
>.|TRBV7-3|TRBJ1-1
ASSSDQGTEAF
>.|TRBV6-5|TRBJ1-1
ASSYSQGGNTEAF
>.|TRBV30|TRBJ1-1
AWSRAVNTEAF
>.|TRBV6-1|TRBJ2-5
ASSEGGTGPETQY
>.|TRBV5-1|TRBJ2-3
ASSRQGSWADTQY
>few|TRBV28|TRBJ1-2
ASSFGDSLYGYT
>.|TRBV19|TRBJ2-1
ASRASGSDEQF
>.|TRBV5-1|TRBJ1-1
ASSPRTGNTEAF
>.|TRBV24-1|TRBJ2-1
ATRAEEHNEQF
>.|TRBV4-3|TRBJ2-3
ASSQATGISRGTDTQY
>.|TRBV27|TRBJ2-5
ASSFRGGETQY
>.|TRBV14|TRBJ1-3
ASSHSGNTIY
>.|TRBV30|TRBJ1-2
ALDSLNYGYT
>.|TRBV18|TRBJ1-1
ASSLEADTEAF